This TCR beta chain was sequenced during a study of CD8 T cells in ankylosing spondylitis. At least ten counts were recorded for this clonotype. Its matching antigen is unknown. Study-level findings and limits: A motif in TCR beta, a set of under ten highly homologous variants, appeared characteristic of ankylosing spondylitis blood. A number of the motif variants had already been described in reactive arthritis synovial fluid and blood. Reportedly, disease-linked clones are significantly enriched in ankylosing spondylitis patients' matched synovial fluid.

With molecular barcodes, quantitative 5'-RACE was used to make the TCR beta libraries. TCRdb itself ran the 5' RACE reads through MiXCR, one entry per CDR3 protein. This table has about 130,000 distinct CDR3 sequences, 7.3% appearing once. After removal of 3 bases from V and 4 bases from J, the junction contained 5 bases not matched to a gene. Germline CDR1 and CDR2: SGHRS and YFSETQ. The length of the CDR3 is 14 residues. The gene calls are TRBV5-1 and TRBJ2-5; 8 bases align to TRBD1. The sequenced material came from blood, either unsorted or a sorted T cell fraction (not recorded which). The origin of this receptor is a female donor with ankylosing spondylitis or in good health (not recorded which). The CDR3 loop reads CASSWEDRVETQYF. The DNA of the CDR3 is TGCGCCAGCAGCTGGGAGGACAGGGTAGAGACCCAGTACTTC.